Listed here is a single T cell receptor (beta chain). Its antigen is undetermined. The data are from a study of spatial heterogeneity in lung cancer. Broader study findings: Counts of expanded alpha and beta TCRs within tumors tracked the tumor nonsynonymous mutation count. The estimated TCR-seq coverage of tumor T cells amounted to about 7% when looking at alpha chains and about 12% when looking at beta chains.

Time point specified: sample taken at primary tumor resection. Whole RNA was taken from tumor, nontumor lung or frozen PBMC; it was then sequenced unsorted. Via MiXCR, TCRdb re-called the 5' RACE reads, giving one row per CDR3 protein. The sample holds around 21,000 distinct CDR3 sequences, under 5.5% seen once. Germline assignment: CDR1 DFQATT and CDR2 SNEGSKA (reference sequence). Trimming cost V 3 bases and J 0 bases, with 9 bases left between them. The CDR3 loop spans 14 amino acids. This sequence joins TRBV20-1 and TRBJ1-5; D is ambiguous. Sample: lung tumor tissue, taken at surgery. The sequence derives from a male donor with early-stage non-small cell lung cancer. The CDR3 region is CSASGHHSNQPQHF. DNA of the CDR3: TGCAGTGCTAGTGGGCACCATAGCAATCAGCCCCAGCATTTT.